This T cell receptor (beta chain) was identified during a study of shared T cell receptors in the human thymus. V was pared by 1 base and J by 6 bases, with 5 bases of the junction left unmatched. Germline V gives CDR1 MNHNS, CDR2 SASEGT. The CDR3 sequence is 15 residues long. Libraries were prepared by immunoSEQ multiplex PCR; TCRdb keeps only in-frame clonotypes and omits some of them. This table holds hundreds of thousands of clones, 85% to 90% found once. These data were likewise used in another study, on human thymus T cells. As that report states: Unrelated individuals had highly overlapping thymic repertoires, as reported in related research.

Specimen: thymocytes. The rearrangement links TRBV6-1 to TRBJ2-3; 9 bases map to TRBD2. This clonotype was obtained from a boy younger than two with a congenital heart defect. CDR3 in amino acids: CASSEGREGWDTQYF. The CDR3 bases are TGTGCCAGCAGTGAAGGGCGGGAGGGTTGGGATACGCAGTATTTT.